The present T cell receptor beta chain was sequenced within a study of response to subunit inactivated influenza vaccine. The sample holds a few counts of this clonotype. Trimming cost V 6 bases and J 2 bases; bases outside gene matches: 7. From germline, CDR1 is MGHRA and CDR2 YSYEKL. The CDR3 runs 16 residues. TCRdb reanalysed the RT-PCR reads using MiXCR and keeps one entry per CDR3 protein. In the table there are around 320,000 distinct CDR3 sequences, about 20% of which are singletons. The rearrangement links TRBV4-1 to TRBJ1-5; 10 bases agree with TRBD1. Sequencing was performed on PBMCs from blood, taken 21 months after vaccination. This receptor was obtained from a man between 50 and 75 years old who received an inactivated influenza vaccine. The CDR3 region is CASSRDRGGGNQPQHF. CDR3 DNA sequence: TGCGCCAGCAGTAGGGACAGGGGAGGGGGCAATCAGCCCCAGCATTTT.